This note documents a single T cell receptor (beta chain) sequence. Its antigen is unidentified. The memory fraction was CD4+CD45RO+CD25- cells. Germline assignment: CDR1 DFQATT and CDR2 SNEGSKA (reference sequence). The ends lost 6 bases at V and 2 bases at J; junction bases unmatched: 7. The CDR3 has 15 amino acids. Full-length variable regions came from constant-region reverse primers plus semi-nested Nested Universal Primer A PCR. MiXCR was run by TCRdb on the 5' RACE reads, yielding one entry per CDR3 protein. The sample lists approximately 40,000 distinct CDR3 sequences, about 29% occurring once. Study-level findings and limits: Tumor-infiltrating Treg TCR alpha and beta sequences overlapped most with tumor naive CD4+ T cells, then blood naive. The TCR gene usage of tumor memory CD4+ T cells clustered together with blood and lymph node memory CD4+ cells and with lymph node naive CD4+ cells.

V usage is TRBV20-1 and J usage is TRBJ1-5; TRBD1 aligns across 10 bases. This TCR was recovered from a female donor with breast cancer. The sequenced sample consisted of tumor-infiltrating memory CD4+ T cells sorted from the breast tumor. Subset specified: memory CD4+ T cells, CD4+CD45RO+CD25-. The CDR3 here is CSARGQGFGNQPQHF. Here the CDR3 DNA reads TGCAGTGCCCGGGGACAGGGGTTTGGCAATCAGCCCCAGCATTTT.